Listed below are T cell receptor beta chains from one sample, sequenced in a study of CD8+ T cells in alopecia areata. Produced via immunoSEQ multiplex PCR; TCRdb's table is partial and in-frame only. The sample consists of fewer than 150,000 clones, less than 70% of them appearing once. Sequencing used CD4+ T cells sorted from blood. The receptors shown here come from a human donor in good health. CDR3s include the opening cysteine and the closing phenylalanine or tryptophan. The order of the fields is D gene, clone size, CDR3 length, J gene, V gene, CDR3 protein, CDR3 DNA. The D gene is left open where the match is weak. Some rows mark clone size as missing; the rest say once, few, many or name a class of expanded clone.

>.|.|13|TRBJ2-7|TRBV28
CAIGGQGTYEQYF
TGTGCCATCGGGGGGCAGGGGACCTACGAGCAGTACTTC
>.|.|13|TRBJ1-1|TRBV30
CAWSEGTHTEAFF
TGTGCCTGGAGTGAGGGGACACACACTGAAGCTTTCTTT
>.|.|13|TRBJ2-2|TRBV5-1
CASSLADTGELFF
TGCGCCAGCAGCTTGGCGGACACCGGGGAGCTGTTTTTT
>TRBD2|.|13|TRBJ2-4|TRBV6-5
CASSLALGDIQYF
TGTGCCAGCTCACTAGCGCTGGGGGACATTCAGTACTTC
>TRBD2|few|14|TRBJ2-5|TRBV7-9
CASSLTGGQETQYF
TGTGCCAGCAGCTTAACGGGGGGGCAAGAGACCCAGTACTTC
>TRBD2|.|13|TRBJ2-5|TRBV30
CAWSVGGHRGGYF
TGTGCCTGGAGTGTAGGCGGGCACCGCGGGGGGTACTTC
>.|once|15|TRBJ1-2|TRBV4-1
CASSHTPGEDYGYTF
TGCGCCAGCAGCCATACTCCGGGCGAAGACTATGGCTACACCTTC
>.|.|14|TRBJ2-5|TRBV5-1
CASSPDSAQETQYF
TGCGCCAGCAGCCCGGACTCCGCCCAGGAGACCCAGTACTTC
>.|.|14|TRBJ2-3|TRBV5-1
CASSIQGESDTQYF
TGCGCCAGCAGCATACAGGGAGAAAGCGATACGCAGTATTTT
>.|.|17|TRBJ1-2|TRBV1
CTSEHSSGALTNYGYTF
TGCACCAGCGAACACTCTTCGGGGGCTCTGACTAACTATGGCTACACCTTC
>TRBD1|.|15|TRBJ1-6|TRBV2
CASVAGQENNSPLHF
TGTGCCAGCGTAGCGGGACAGGAGAATAATTCACCCCTCCACTTT
>TRBD1|.|14|TRBJ1-5|TRBV12-5
CASGRGQVNQPQHF
TGTGCTAGTGGCCGTGGACAGGTCAATCAGCCCCAGCATTTT
>TRBD2|.|13|TRBJ2-7|TRBV29-1
CSAGAGISYEQYF
TGCAGCGCCGGAGCGGGGATCTCCTACGAGCAGTACTTC
>.|.|13|TRBJ2-3|TRBV29-1
CSANSGDTDTQYF
TGCAGCGCAAATTCAGGGGATACAGATACGCAGTATTTT
>.|.|12|TRBJ1-2|TRBV30
CAWMGRGYGYTF
TGTGCCTGGATGGGCCGGGGCTATGGCTACACCTTC
>TRBD1|once|14|TRBJ2-4|TRBV29-1
CSVGQGGSKNIQYF
TGCAGCGTGGGACAGGGAGGGTCCAAAAACATTCAGTACTTC
>.|.|17|TRBJ1-1|TRBV25-1
CASSALGTLGGNTEAFF
TGTGCCAGCAGTGCCCTAGGGACCTTGGGGGGGAACACTGAAGCTTTCTTT
>.|.|13|TRBJ2-5|TRBV9
CASSGTSWETQYF
TGTGCCAGCAGCGGAACTAGTTGGGAGACCCAGTACTTC
>.|.|11|TRBJ2-1|TRBV6-5
CASSYMGEWFF
TGTGCCAGCAGCTACATGGGGGAATGGTTCTTC
>.|.|12|TRBJ2-5|TRBV5-1
CASSHLQETQYF
TGCGCCAGCAGCCACTTACAAGAGACCCAGTACTTC
>TRBD2|.|19|TRBJ2-5|TRBV7-2
CASSLDGRLAGGQGETQYF
TGTGCCAGCAGCTTAGACGGGCGACTAGCGGGGGGCCAGGGAGAGACCCAGTACTTC
>.|.|14|TRBJ1-3|TRBV29-1
CSVDTRGSGNTIYF
TGCAGCGTTGATACACGCGGATCTGGAAACACCATATATTTT
>TRBD1|.|12|TRBJ2-7|TRBV7-9
CASSRQGFEQYF
TGTGCCAGCAGCAGACAGGGGTTCGAGCAGTACTTC
>.|.|13|TRBJ1-1|TRBV5-6
CASREGVRTEAFF
TGTGCCAGCAGGGAGGGGGTACGGACTGAAGCTTTCTTT
>.|many|12|TRBJ1-5|TRBV15
CATSRDNQPQHF
TGTGCCACCAGCAGAGATAATCAGCCCCAGCATTTT
>.|once|15|TRBJ2-1|TRBV9
CASSVAPASYNEQFF
TGTGCCAGCAGCGTAGCTCCGGCCTCCTACAATGAGCAGTTCTTC
>.|.|14|TRBJ2-3|TRBV29-1
CSVGYRDPAYTQYF
TGCAGCGTGGGCTACCGGGACCCCGCGTATACGCAGTATTTT
>.|.|11|TRBJ2-7|TRBV2
CASSEYYEQYF
TGTGCCAGCAGTGAATACTACGAGCAGTACTTC
>.|once|13|TRBJ1-2|TRBV4-2
CASSQAGSNGYTF
TGTGCCAGCAGCCAGGCAGGATCCAACGGCTACACCTTC
>TRBD2|.|13|TRBJ2-4|TRBV6-5
CASTQTGGGAEYF
TGTGCCAGCACCCAGACCGGCGGGGGAGCCGAGTACTTC
>TRBD1|few|17|TRBJ2-7|TRBV27
CASSALLGQGKTYEQYF
TGTGCCAGCAGCGCACTACTTGGACAGGGAAAGACCTACGAGCAGTACTTC
>.|.|12|TRBJ1-2|TRBV19
CASSRDKGGYTF
TGTGCCAGTAGTCGGGACAAGGGGGGCTACACCTTC